Shown below are 9 T cell receptor beta chains from a single sample sequenced in a study of cytomegalovirus exposure and HLA in healthy donors. The PCR employed 60 Vbeta primers together with 13 Jbeta primers. Profiled with immunoSEQ multiplex PCR; TCRdb holds only in-frame clones, not every one. The sample holds 170,000 or so clones, around 80% seen once. The sequencing sample was made of PBMCs. These receptors were obtained from a woman aged 35 to 49 in good health and CMV-seronegative.

The rearrangement links TRBV5-8 to TRBJ2-5; 8 bases are a match to TRBD1. This CDR3 comprises 15 residues. Germline V gene lookup returns CDR1 SGHTS and CDR2 YDEGEE. Trimming cost V 3 bases and J 4 bases; bases outside gene matches: 8. CDR3 DNA sequence: TGTGCCAGCAGCTCACAGGGGGTCTTGGGAGAGACCCAGTACTTC. Protein product: CASSSQGVLGETQYF.

The gene calls are TRBV9 and TRBJ1-4; unclear D gene. The V end was cut by 4 bases, the J end by 4 bases, with 14 bases between. The CDR3 is made up of 15 amino acids. Germline CDR1 and CDR2: SGDLS and YYNGEE. CDR3 amino acids: CASSSPRGDNEKLFF. The CDR3 region has the DNA TGTGCCAGCAGCTCACCGCGGGGAGATAATGAAAAACTGTTTTTT.

The rearrangement joins TRBV10-3 to TRBJ2-5; possibly TRBD2 for D (6 bases). TRBJ2-7 matches the DNA end more closely, so the J call is doubtful. CDR3 length: 13 residues. The germline CDR1 and CDR2 sequences are ENHRY and SYGVKD. The CDR3 spells CAISTRGGDEQYF. Here the CDR3 DNA reads TGTGCCATCAGTACTCGAGGAGGGGACGAGCAGTACTTC.

CDR3 in DNA: TGTGCCAGCAGCTTAGACAGATTCACCGGGGAGCTGTTTTTT. Protein product: CASSLDRFTGELFF. V and J are TRBV5-6 and TRBJ2-2, with D possibly matching TRBD1 (5 bases). The V gene's germline CDR1 is SGHDT and CDR2 YYEEEE. V dropped 2 bases and J dropped 4 bases, with 9 bases sitting between them. The CDR3 contains 14 residues.

This clone was seen only once. The V gene is TRBV27, the J gene TRBJ1-5; a possible D gene is TRBD1 (6 bases). Germline V gene lookup returns CDR1 MNHEY and CDR2 SMNVEV (reference sequence). The length of the CDR3 is 13 residues. V dropped 4 bases and J dropped 6 bases, with 10 bases sitting between them. The CDR3, as DNA: TGTGCCAGCAGTTGGACAGAGGCTCAGCCCCAGCATTTT. This sequence encodes CASSWTEAQPQHF.

The chain joins TRBV13 to TRBJ2-1; 7 bases are a match to TRBD2. The CDR3 spans 15 residues. Trimming cost V 1 base and J 5 bases; bases outside gene matches: 5. Germline loops: CDR1 PRHDT, CDR2 FYEKMQ (reference sequence). CDR3 DNA: TGTGCCAGCAGCTTAGTGACTAGCAGGGACAATGAGCAGTTCTTC. It codes for CASSLVTSRDNEQFF. Based on the CDR3 plus reference TRBV13 and TRBJ2-1, the full variable domain is AAGVIQSPRHLIKEKRETATLKCYPIPRHDTVYWYQQGPGQDPQFLISFYEKMQSDKGSIPDRFSAQQFSDYHSELNMSSLELGDSALYFCASSLVTSRDNEQFFGPGTRLTVL.

The V and J genes are TRBV6-1 and TRBJ1-2; a weak D match, TRBD1 (5 bases). The CDR3 runs 15 residues. Germline CDR1 reads MNHNS; CDR2 reads SASEGT. V was trimmed by 6 bases and J by 4 bases, leaving 18 bases between them. The chain's CDR3 is CASRLDSPRFYGYTF. DNA for the CDR3: TGTGCCAGCAGACTCGACAGCCCAAGATTCTATGGCTACACCTTC.

This chain connects TRBV15 to TRBJ2-1, with TRBD1 matching 8 bases. V was pared by 3 bases and J by 3 bases, with 13 bases of the junction left unmatched. Per the germline V gene, CDR1 is LNHNV and CDR2 is YYDKDF (reference sequence). The CDR3 extends over 18 amino acids. CDR3 protein: CATSRGPGTGSIYNEQFF. Written as DNA, the CDR3 is TGTGCCACCAGCAGGGGTCCCGGGACAGGTTCTATCTACAATGAGCAGTTCTTC.

This chain links TRBV27 with TRBJ2-7; 9 bases are a match to TRBD1. This CDR3 has 16 residues. Germline CDR1 is MNHEY and CDR2 is SMNVEV (reference sequence). The V segment lost 3 bases and the J segment 3 bases; nucleotides outside the gene matches: 9. The CDR3 DNA follows: TGTGCCAGCAGTTTTGGAGCGGGACAGGGTAGCTACGAGCAGTACTTC. Encoded protein: CASSFGAGQGSYEQYF.